One sample yielded the 27 T cell receptor beta chains listed below, sequenced in a study of early T cells in non-severe SARS-CoV-2 infection. TCRdb recomputed calls from the 5' RACE reads with MiXCR, one row per CDR3 protein. The top ten clones hold about 2.1% of a sample with some 91,000 distinct CDR3 sequences, about 13% of them seen once. Sequencing input: whole blood. The receptor source for this set is an adult who was a healthcare worker with PCR-confirmed SARS-CoV-2 infection or an uninfected control (not recorded which).

This clonotype was recorded at least ten times. The genes are TRBV6-6 and TRBJ2-5; TRBD2 matches at 15 bases. V lost 6 bases to trimming and J lost 5 bases; unmatched junction nucleotides: 4. The CDR3 runs 15 residues. CDR1 and CDR2 from the germline V gene are MNHNY and SVGAGI (reference sequence). CDR3 in amino acids: CASSLGLAGGETQYF. CDR3 DNA: TGTGCCAGCAGCCTGGGACTAGCGGGGGGTGAGACCCAGTACTTC.

This clonotype was observed at least ten times. A junction boundary mismatches the germline segment, possibly from a read error. This chain joins TRBV28 and TRBJ2-3, with 12 bases matching TRBD2. CDR1 is MDHEN, CDR2 SYDVKM, per germline. The CDR3 length is 15 residues. The CDR3 DNA reads TGCGCCAGCAGCTCTAGCGGGGGGGCTACAGATACGCAGTATTTT. Encoded protein: CASSSSGGATDTQYF. The full variable domain, its missing parts supplied by reference TRBV28 and TRBJ2-3, is DVKVTQSSRYLVKRTGEKVFLECVQDMDHENMFWYRQDPGLGLRLIYFSYDVKMKEKGDIPEGYSVSREKKERFSLILESASTNQTSMYLCASSSSGGATDTQYFGPGTRLTVL.

The rearrangement uses TRBV29-1 and TRBJ1-5; D not certain. This CDR3 contains 14 residues. Looked up from germline, CDR1 is SQVTM and CDR2 is ANQGSEA. Trimming shortened V by 6 bases and J by 2 bases, and 14 bases separated the two germline ends. For the CDR3, the DNA is TGCAGCGTGGCGGAAAGGAGCGGCAATCAGCCCCAGCATTTT. Its translation: CSVAERSGNQPQHF.

This clonotype was picked up many times. V gene TRBV11-2 combines with J gene TRBJ1-1; 8 bases fit TRBD1. The J segment lost 4 bases and the V segment lost 11 bases, leaving 9 bases of the junction unmatched. Germline V gives CDR1 SGHAT, CDR2 FQNNGV. The CDR3 consists of 13 residues. In DNA form, the CDR3 reads TGTGCCTCTAGCCGGACAGGGATCACTGAAGCTTTCTTT. It codes for CASSRTGITEAFF.

There are many counts of this clonotype. This sequence joins TRBV3-1 and TRBJ2-3, with 8 bases matching TRBD1. This CDR3 is built from 21 residues. Germline lookup yields CDR1 LGHDT and CDR2 YNNKEL (reference sequence). The V segment lost 4 bases and the J segment 0 bases; nucleotides outside the gene matches: 21. CDR3 nucleotide sequence: TGTGCCAGCAGCCTCACCATGTCTTTTGGACAGGGCCCCTATAGCACAGATACGCAGTATTTT. It specifies CASSLTMSFGQGPYSTDTQYF.

The chain links TRBV4-1 to TRBJ2-5; D gene ambiguous. The CDR3 covers 13 residues. Per germline, CDR1 MGHRA and CDR2 YSYEKL. The ends were cut back, 4 bases at V and 6 bases at J, with 12 bases in the middle. CDR3 coding DNA: TGCGCCAGCAGCCTCCTCGGCCAGCAGACCCAGTACTTC. It is translated as CASSLLGQQTQYF.

V is TRBV7-9 and J is TRBJ1-1; the match to TRBD1 covers 10 bases. This CDR3 is built from 17 residues. V trimming: 4 bases; J trimming: 3 bases; junction bases outside the gene matches: 11. Germline CDR1 SEHNR, CDR2 FQNEAQ (reference sequence). The DNA of the CDR3 is TGTGCCAGCAGCTCCACTCGACAGGGGGCGCGGTACACTGAAGCTTTCTTT. This gives the protein CASSSTRQGARYTEAFF.

The chain joins TRBV21-1 to TRBJ2-7. TRBV21-1 is tagged as a pseudogene. This CDR3 region has 12 residues. CDR3 bases: TGTGTCAGCTCCCCAGGTCGGTACGAGCAGTACTTC. Its protein is CVSSPGRYEQYF.

This clonotype was recorded at least ten times. The chain combines TRBV12-3 or TRBV12-4 with TRBJ2-2; TRBD2 is a possible D gene (6 bases). This CDR3 has 15 amino acids. The germline V and J ends were trimmed by 3 bases and 4 bases, with 12 bases remaining between them. As DNA, the CDR3 is TGTGCCAGCAGTTTCTGGGGGGTTCCCACCGGGGAGCTGTTTTTT. Translated, it gives CASSFWGVPTGELFF.

As DNA, the CDR3 is TGTGCCAGCTCACCATCTCCAGGCTCCGCTATGAACACTGAAGCTTTCTTT. Translated, it gives CASSPSPGSAMNTEAFF. The genes are TRBV18 and TRBJ1-1; D is unclear. Germline CDR1 and CDR2: KGHSH and LQKENI. Between the trimmed V and J ends, which lost 2 bases and 0 bases, there was a span of 16 bases. This CDR3 is 17 amino acids long.

The chain is built from TRBV7-9 and TRBJ2-6; D may be TRBD2 (5 bases). Germline V CDR1 and CDR2: SEHNR, FQNEAQ (reference sequence). This CDR3 spans 13 amino acids. Trimming left V 5 bases short and J 12 bases short, with 14 bases between. CDR3 protein: CASSNTSRRVLTF. CDR3 nucleotide sequence: TGTGCCAGCAGCAATACTAGTCGACGCGTCCTGACTTTC.

The V gene is TRBV24-1, the J gene TRBJ2-2; D remains unclear. CDR3 length equals 13 residues. Trimming shortened V by 7 bases and J by 2 bases, and 7 bases separated the two germline ends. Germline lookup yields CDR1 KGHDR and CDR2 SFDVKD. Here the CDR3 DNA reads TGTGCCACCAGATGGGGAAACACCGGGGAGCTGTTTTTT. Encoded protein: CATRWGNTGELFF.

This clonotype has at least ten counts. The rearrangement links TRBV28 to TRBJ2-1, with 8 bases fitting TRBD2. Germline V gene lookup returns CDR1 MDHEN and CDR2 SYDVKM. The V gene end was trimmed by 9 bases and the J gene end by 6 bases; junction bases not matched to a gene: 16. The CDR3 is 16 amino acids. DNA of the CDR3: TGTGCCAGTAACTCGGCTGGCGGGGGGTACGTCAATGAGCAGTTCTTC. Translating gives CASNSAGGGYVNEQFF.

This clonotype appeared a single time. The rearrangement joins TRBV2 to TRBJ1-1, with TRBD1 identical over 8 bases. The CDR3 totals 14 residues. The V gene end was trimmed by 7 bases and the J gene end by 4 bases; junction bases not matched to a gene: 8. From germline, CDR1 is SNHLY and CDR2 FYNNEI. The CDR3 reads CASNAQGAPTEAFF. The DNA of the CDR3 is TGTGCCAGCAATGCCCAGGGGGCGCCCACTGAAGCTTTCTTT.

This clonotype was recorded many times. The chain uses TRBV5-1 and TRBJ2-3; TRBD2 matches 7 bases. Germline CDR1 reads SGHRS; CDR2 reads YFSETQ. This CDR3 is built from 15 residues. Trimming at V came to 2 bases and at J to 4 bases, leaving 7 bases not matched to a gene. In DNA form, the CDR3 reads TGCGCCAGCAGCTTTCGCGGGGGTGACTCAGATACGCAGTATTTT. This gives the protein CASSFRGGDSDTQYF.

This clonotype appeared many times. CDR3 sequence: CAISALTNTEAFF. The CDR3 DNA reads as TGTGCCATCAGTGCTCTGACGAACACTGAAGCTTTCTTT. The rearrangement links TRBV10-3 to TRBJ1-1; D is unclear. CDR1 is ENHRY and CDR2 is SYGVKD in the germline V gene. Trimming left V 4 bases short and J 1 base short, with 7 bases between. The CDR3 runs 13 residues.

This clonotype turned up a few times. The chain carries TRBV18 and TRBJ2-5; TRBD1 matches 8 bases. Per germline, CDR1 KGHSH and CDR2 LQKENI. V was pared by 6 bases and J by 5 bases, with 8 bases of the junction left unmatched. This CDR3 region has 14 residues. The CDR3 bases are TGTGCCAGCTCGACAGGGGTCCTCGCCGAGACCCAGTACTTC. It codes for CASSTGVLAETQYF.

This clonotype was found many times. This sequence joins TRBV6-5 and TRBJ2-6; TRBD2 is a possible D gene (7 bases). The CDR3 is 18 residues long. Trimming took 6 bases from V and 0 from J, leaving 18 bases between them. Germline V gives CDR1 MNHEY, CDR2 SVGAGI. The CDR3 sequence is CASSRGGGPPSGANVLTF. CDR3 sequence (DNA): TGTGCCAGCAGCCGAGGGGGGGGCCCACCCTCTGGGGCCAACGTCCTGACTTTC.

This clonotype was counted a few times. The genes are TRBV7-2 and TRBJ2-2; TRBD1 is a possible D gene (6 bases). V lost 1 base and J 11 bases, leaving 8 bases between the germline ends. In germline, CDR1 is SGHTA, CDR2 FQGNSA. This CDR3 is 12 amino acids long. CDR3 residues: CASSLGQAELFF. CDR3 nucleotide sequence: TGTGCCAGCAGCTTAGGACAGGCCGAGCTGTTTTTT.

The gene calls are TRBV29-1 and TRBJ2-1; no clear D gene. The CDR3 extends over 13 amino acids. Germline V gene data show CDR1 as SQVTM and CDR2 as ANQGSEA. V dropped 4 bases and J dropped 12 bases, with 19 bases sitting between them. The chain's CDR3 is CSVAQAEVSAQFF. The CDR3 nucleotides are TGCAGCGTTGCTCAGGCGGAAGTCAGTGCGCAGTTCTTC.

For this clonotype: Just one base apart from a much larger clone, this may be a read error. CDR3 in DNA: TGTGCCAGCAGTGAATGGGTGGCAAACACTGAAGCTTTCTTT. Translating it yields CASSEWVANTEAFF. The rearrangement joins TRBV2 to TRBJ1-1; no clear D gene. This CDR3 spans 14 amino acids. The germline V gene encodes CDR1 SNHLY and CDR2 FYNNEI. V lost 2 bases to trimming and J lost 2 bases, with 9 bases between them.

The J gene is TRBJ2-1, the V gene TRBV7-9, with a weak D call TRBD1 (7 bases). The V gene lost 5 bases and the J gene lost 4 bases, with 15 bases spanning the gap. The CDR3 sequence is 15 residues long. Germline CDR1 is SEHNR and CDR2 is FQNEAQ (reference sequence). The CDR3, as DNA: TGTGCCAGCAGCCGCGGGACAGTCCTTTACAATGAGCAGTTCTTC. This sequence encodes CASSRGTVLYNEQFF.

At least ten counts were recorded for this clonotype. The chain couples TRBV27 to TRBJ2-7, with TRBD2 as a possible D gene (6 bases). Germline V CDR1 and CDR2: MNHEY, SMNVEV (reference sequence). The CDR3 extends over 14 amino acids. V lost 5 bases and J lost 0, with 11 bases in between. The CDR3 reads CASSHRLDSYEQYF. The CDR3 DNA follows: TGTGCCAGCAGTCATCGACTAGACTCCTACGAGCAGTACTTC.

This clonotype appeared a few times. V usage is TRBV20-1 and J usage is TRBJ2-7, with unresolved D. The CDR3 runs to 14 residues. The germline V gene has CDR1 DFQATT and CDR2 SNEGSKA (reference sequence). Here the CDR3 reads CTLRLAAHPYEQYF. CDR3 DNA: TGCACCCTGAGGCTCGCCGCCCATCCCTACGAGCAGTACTTC.

J is TRBJ2-1 and V is TRBV5-6; possible D gene TRBD1, 8 bases. V lost 9 bases and J lost 6, with 19 bases in between. The CDR3 contains 14 residues. Germline-derived CDR1 and CDR2 are SGHDT and YYEEEE. CDR3: CATFDRGGPNEQFF. The CDR3 coding sequence is TGTGCCACCTTCGACAGGGGAGGGCCCAATGAGCAGTTCTTC.

This clonotype was recorded a few times. This chain joins TRBV29-1 and TRBJ1-2, with 8 bases matching TRBD1. The V gene end was trimmed by 5 bases and the J gene end by 4 bases; junction bases not matched to a gene: 6. Germline V lookup: CDR1 SQVTM, CDR2 ANQGSEA. The CDR3 runs to 13 residues. CDR3 amino acids: CSVSTGEIYGYTF. CDR3 coding DNA: TGCAGCGTTTCGACAGGGGAGATCTATGGCTACACCTTC.

In its sample, this clonotype was seen many times. The J gene is TRBJ2-3, the V gene TRBV7-2; D unclear. Trimming took 4 bases from V and 0 from J, leaving 8 bases between them. Germline CDR1 and CDR2: SGHTA and FQGNSA. This CDR3 is 14 amino acids long. CDR3 in amino acids: CASSSDGSTDTQYF. CDR3 coding DNA: TGTGCCAGCAGCTCAGACGGAAGCACAGATACGCAGTATTTT.